The 5 T cell receptor beta chains below come from one sample, sequenced in a study of cytomegalovirus exposure and HLA in healthy donors. The study ran its PCR with 60 Vbeta and 13 Jbeta primers. TCRdb's copy holds only in-frame clones and misses some; the assay was immunoSEQ multiplex PCR. This sample contains around 110,000 clones. Sequencing was done on a sample of PBMCs. These receptors were taken from a man between 35 and 55 years old in good health and CMV-seropositive.

The rearrangement links TRBV11-3 to TRBJ2-2; 8 positions agree with TRBD2. V lost 5 bases to trimming and J lost 1 base; unmatched junction nucleotides: 6. The CDR3 length is 16 residues. Germline V gene lookup returns CDR1 SGHNT and CDR2 YENEEA. As DNA, the CDR3 is TGTGCCAGCAGCGCAACTAGCGGACAGAACACCGGGGAGCTGTTTTTT. It translates to CASSATSGQNTGELFF.

The rearrangement joins TRBV6-1 to TRBJ2-1, with unresolved D. Trimming removed 6 bases from V and 10 bases from J, with 13 bases in between. This CDR3 spans 12 amino acids. Looked up from germline, CDR1 is MNHNS and CDR2 is SASEGT. The CDR3 here is CASRYQRGEQFF. The CDR3 DNA is TGTGCCAGCAGGTACCAGCGTGGGGAGCAGTTCTTC.

This rearrangement joins TRBV4-3 to TRBJ2-1, with 10 bases that match TRBD2. This CDR3 spans 17 amino acids. The germline CDR1 and CDR2 sequences are LGHNA and YSLEER. Trimming removed 0 bases from V and 5 bases from J; junction bases left unmatched: 7. The CDR3 nucleotides are TGCGCCAGCAGCCAAGATATGGCTAGCGGGAGTCACAATGAGCAGTTCTTC. It yields the protein CASSQDMASGSHNEQFF.

The chain carries TRBV15 and TRBJ1-3; no clear D gene. From germline, CDR1 is LNHNV and CDR2 YYDKDF (reference sequence). V was shortened by 0 bases and J by 0 bases, with 6 bases between the two germline ends. The CDR3 contains 15 residues. The CDR3 loop reads CATSRDESSGNTIYF. CDR3 nucleotide sequence: TGTGCCACCAGCAGAGATGAGTCCTCTGGAAACACCATATATTTT.

The V and J genes are TRBV6-1 and TRBJ1-2, with 8 bases fitting TRBD1. Germline lookup yields CDR1 MNHNS and CDR2 SASEGT. This CDR3 contains 13 residues. Unmatched junction bases numbered 2, after V lost 3 bases and J lost 5 bases. In DNA, the CDR3 is TGTGCCAGCAGTGAGGGACAGGAATATGGCTACACCTTC. Translated, it gives CASSEGQEYGYTF.